This TCR beta chain was obtained from a study of blood T cell repertoires in COVID-19. Study-wide context: COVID-19 samples, acute and convalescent, were from the United States, Italy and Spain.

TCRdb keeps only in-frame clones here, not all; method: immunoSEQ multiplex PCR. The sample consists of about 200,000 clones, 70% to 85% of them appearing once. This study enrolled people aged 18 to 89 from about two dozen US geographic areas. J gave up 2 bases and V 3 bases, and 6 bases lay outside the gene matches. CDR1 is SGHTA, CDR2 FQGNSA, per germline. The CDR3 consists of 16 residues. The TCR sequence derives from a woman aged 55-69 years with acute COVID-19. The chain recombines TRBV7-2 with TRBJ2-2; the match to TRBD1 covers 7 bases. Specimen: PBMCs or T cells enriched from blood (not recorded which). The CDR3 DNA reads TGTGCCAGCAGCTTTCCCGGGACAGATAACACCGGGGAGCTGTTTTTT. It encodes CASSFPGTDNTGELFF.